One and the same sample provided the 18 T cell receptor beta chains below, sequenced in a study of CD8 T cells in Susac syndrome. RNA in amounts of roughly 0.5 to 1 ug was reverse transcribed with random hexamers. TCRdb independently ran MiXCR on the immunoSEQ multiplex PCR reads; one entry per CDR3 protein. The sample carries about 150,000 distinct CDR3 sequences, about 94% recorded once. Specimen: CD8+ T cells from PBMCs. The source of these receptors is a human donor with multiple sclerosis.

The chain carries TRBV4-3 and TRBJ2-7; no clear D. V lost 0 bases, J lost 13 bases, and 22 bases lay in between. This CDR3 is 15 amino acids long. Germline loops: CDR1 LGHNA, CDR2 YSLEER. In nucleotides, the CDR3 is TGCGCCAGCAGCCAAGACCGCTACGGAACCTATATGATATACTTC. Translated: CASSQDRYGTYMIYF.

The gene calls are TRBV9 and TRBJ1-2; maybe TRBD1 (6 bases). The CDR3 runs to 14 residues. Trimming left V 4 bases short and J 6 bases short, with 16 bases between. Germline V gene lookup returns CDR1 SGDLS and CDR2 YYNGEE. CDR3 protein: CASSTRGDVHGYTF. The CDR3, as DNA: TGTGCCAGCAGCACGAGGGGGGACGTCCATGGCTACACCTTC.

V usage is TRBV5-4 and J usage is TRBJ1-1, with 9 bases aligning to TRBD1. The CDR3 consists of 15 residues. Germline V gene sequence: CDR1 SGHNT, CDR2 YYREEE (reference sequence). Trimming took 2 bases from V and 8 from J; bases not matched to a gene: 10. The CDR3 spells CASSFVTSGTGEAFF. The CDR3 bases are TGTGCCAGCAGCTTCGTAACGTCCGGGACAGGGGAAGCTTTCTTT.

The chain couples TRBV14 to TRBJ2-7; 11 bases fit TRBD1. Germline V gene lookup returns CDR1 SGHDN and CDR2 FVKESK. The CDR3 totals 15 residues. The V segment lost 5 bases and the J segment 2 bases; nucleotides outside the gene matches: 5. CDR3 amino acids: CASSSRDRGAYEQYF. As DNA, the CDR3 is TGTGCCAGCAGCTCTAGGGACAGGGGGGCCTACGAGCAGTACTTC.

J is TRBJ1-2 and V is TRBV14; D ambiguous. Germline-derived CDR1 and CDR2 are SGHDN and FVKESK. The CDR3 contains 13 residues. Deletions cut 2 bases from V and 8 bases from J, with 12 bases between. The CDR3 here is CASSQTRSEGYTF. CDR3 sequence (DNA): TGTGCCAGCAGCCAAACAAGATCAGAAGGCTACACCTTC.

The chain joins TRBV6-5 to TRBJ1-6; maybe TRBD1 (5 bases). The V and J ends lost 10 bases and 7 bases respectively, with 20 bases between them. Germline CDR1 MNHEY, CDR2 SVGAGI. This CDR3 is 15 amino acids long. CDR3 nucleotides: TGTGCCACATTACTGCCGGGGCCGACGAATTCACCCCTCCACTTT. Amino acid sequence: CATLLPGPTNSPLHF.

The chain is built from TRBV2 and TRBJ2-1; D is undetermined. Germline V gene data show CDR1 as SNHLY and CDR2 as FYNNEI. The V end was cut by 9 bases, the J end by 3 bases, with 18 bases between. This CDR3 spans 15 amino acids. The CDR3 DNA is TGTGCCAGGGAAGAACAAGGCCAACTCTACAATGAGCAGTTCTTC. Its protein product is CAREEQGQLYNEQFF.

The chain combines TRBV27 with TRBJ2-7, with 8 bases aligning to TRBD2. The CDR3 sequence is 15 residues long. The germline gives CDR1 MNHEY, CDR2 SMNVEV (reference sequence). V trimming: 4 bases; J trimming: 1 base; junction bases outside the gene matches: 6. For the CDR3, the DNA is TGTGCCAGCAGTTCGCGGGGGGCCGAATCCTACGAGCAGTACTTC. Its protein product is CASSSRGAESYEQYF.

The DNA of the CDR3 is TGTGCCAGTAGTATAGCCCTCCGACGAGCCGCGGTGGCCAACGTCCTGACTTTC. As protein: CASSIALRRAAVANVLTF. The chain recombines TRBV19 with TRBJ2-6; D remains unclear. Per the germline V gene, CDR1 is LNHDA and CDR2 is SQIVND (reference sequence). This CDR3 has 18 amino acids. V shed 1 base and J shed 6 bases, with 19 bases lying between them.

The chain uses TRBV20-1 and TRBJ1-5; TRBD1 might be the D (6 bases). CDR3 length: 17 residues. V was pared by 1 base and J by 7 bases, with 23 bases between. Germline-derived CDR1 and CDR2 are DFQATT and SNEGSKA (reference sequence). The CDR3 DNA reads as TGCAGTGCTAGAGGAGCACCTGACAGGTTGGACGGACAGCCCCAGCATTTT. Residues: CSARGAPDRLDGQPQHF.

This clonotype was detected only once. The rearrangement links TRBV27 to TRBJ1-5; tentatively, D is TRBD1 (6 bases). There are 14 residues in the CDR3. Trimming removed 6 bases from V and 4 bases from J, with 13 bases in between. The V gene's germline CDR1 is MNHEY and CDR2 SMNVEV (reference sequence). DNA for the CDR3: TGTGCCAGCAGAGATGGACAGCCAAATCAGCCCCAGCATTTT. It codes for CASRDGQPNQPQHF.

The J gene is TRBJ1-2, the V gene TRBV30; the match to TRBD1 covers 9 bases. J was trimmed by 6 bases and V by 1 base; bases with no gene match: 3. This CDR3 has 13 residues. Germline CDR1 GTSNPN, CDR2 SVGIG (reference sequence). The CDR3 coding sequence is TGTGCCTGGAGTGGGCGACAGGGGGATGGCTACACCTTC. It specifies CAWSGRQGDGYTF.

This sequence joins TRBV20-1 and TRBJ2-3; the D is unclear. This CDR3 spans 18 amino acids. Between the trimmed V and J ends, which lost 5 bases and 0 bases, there was a span of 24 bases. Germline loops: CDR1 DFQATT, CDR2 SNEGSKA (reference sequence). This CDR3 reads CSAGPYSTPTYSTDTQYF. The CDR3 nucleotides are TGCAGTGCTGGACCATATAGTACACCGACTTATAGCACAGATACGCAGTATTTT.

The chain has TRBV19 and TRBJ2-1; a possible D gene is TRBD1 (5 bases). The germline V gene encodes CDR1 LNHDA and CDR2 SQIVND (reference sequence). Trimming took 3 bases from V and 8 from J, leaving 11 bases between them. CDR3 size: 13 residues. Here the CDR3 reads CASSMGRAHEQFF. The CDR3 DNA reads as TGTGCCAGTAGTATGGGCAGGGCCCATGAGCAGTTCTTC.

Here the CDR3 reads CASSRRGQTQETQYF. The CDR3 DNA reads as TGTGCCAGCAGCAGAAGGGGACAGACACAAGAGACCCAGTACTTC. The V gene is TRBV25-1, the J gene TRBJ2-5; 7 nucleotides match TRBD1. With 6 bases clipped from V and 2 bases from J, the junction kept 9 bases outside the gene matches. The CDR3 runs to 15 residues. Germline loops: CDR1 MGHDK, CDR2 SYGVNS.

This clonotype was recorded a few times. The rearrangement links TRBV29-1 to TRBJ2-7; 10 nucleotides align to TRBD1. The CDR3 contains 14 residues. V lost 6 bases to trimming and J lost 1 base; unmatched junction nucleotides: 6. Germline CDR1 is SQVTM and CDR2 is ANQGSEA. The CDR3 nucleotides read TGCAGCGTGGGGGACAGGGGCGCGTCCTACGAGCAGTACTTC. The encoded protein is CSVGDRGASYEQYF.

The CDR3 is CAWSVGAPNEAFF. CDR3 nucleotide sequence: TGTGCCTGGAGTGTAGGGGCACCTAATGAAGCTTTCTTT. The J gene is TRBJ1-1, the V gene TRBV30; possible D gene TRBD1, 5 bases. Germline V gene lookup returns CDR1 GTSNPN and CDR2 SVGIG (reference sequence). Trimming cost V 0 bases and J 7 bases, with 12 bases left between them. The CDR3 runs to 13 residues.

This clonotype was detected only once. V gene TRBV9 combines with J gene TRBJ2-6; no clear D. CDR3 length: 18 amino acids. CDR1 and CDR2 (germline): SGDLS, YYNGEE. V shed 4 bases and J shed 0 bases, with 17 bases lying between them. CDR3 protein: CASSPQQKVSSGANVLTF. CDR3 nucleotide sequence: TGTGCCAGCAGCCCACAACAGAAAGTTAGCTCTGGGGCCAACGTCCTGACTTTC.